These 26 T cell receptor beta chains share one sample of origin, sequenced in a study of cytomegalovirus exposure and HLA in healthy donors. In the PCR, 60 Vbeta and 13 Jbeta primers were used. Sequencing was performed with immunoSEQ multiplex PCR; in TCRdb, only in-frame clones are kept and a portion is missing. The repertoire consists of under 150,000 clones, with around 68% occurring once and the leading ten covering roughly 4.2%. The sequenced sample consisted of PBMCs. Receptors originate from a woman between 35 and 50 years old in good health and CMV-seropositive.

The V call is TRBV12-5, the J call TRBJ2-7; 10 bases match TRBD2. The germline gives CDR1 LGHNT, CDR2 FRNRAP. This CDR3 has 14 amino acids. V lost 4 bases to trimming and J lost 4 bases; unmatched junction nucleotides: 4. Here the CDR3 DNA reads TGTGCTAGTGGTTATCTTAGCGGGGGGTACGAGCAGTACTTC. This sequence encodes CASGYLSGGYEQYF.

The chain employs TRBV27 and TRBJ2-1, with a tentative D call TRBD1 (6 bases). Germline V lookup: CDR1 MNHEY, CDR2 SMNVEV (reference sequence). V was pared by 7 bases and J by 7 bases, with 8 bases between. The CDR3 totals 11 residues. The CDR3 here is CASTTGNEQFF. DNA of the CDR3: TGTGCCAGCACAACAGGGAATGAGCAGTTCTTC.

This rearrangement joins TRBV5-6 to TRBJ2-7; 7 bases fit TRBD1. Germline loops: CDR1 SGHDT, CDR2 YYEEEE. The J segment lost 2 bases and the V segment lost 4 bases, leaving 6 bases of the junction unmatched. This CDR3 region has 14 residues. The CDR3 loop is CASSPWDRAYEQYF. In nucleotides, the CDR3 is TGTGCCAGCAGCCCCTGGGACAGAGCCTACGAGCAGTACTTC.

This chain joins TRBV5-1 and TRBJ2-2; a possible D gene is TRBD1 (6 bases). CDR3 length: 14 residues. The germline CDR1 and CDR2 sequences are SGHRS and YFSETQ. V lost 0 bases to trimming and J lost 6 bases, with 9 bases between them. The CDR3, as DNA: TGCGCCAGCAGCTTGGACCCAGGGGCCGGGGAGCTGTTTTTT. It yields the protein CASSLDPGAGELFF.

The chain combines TRBV5-4 with TRBJ2-6, with D possibly being TRBD2 (5 bases). The CDR3 contains 15 residues. CDR1 is SGHNT and CDR2 is YYREEE in the germline V gene (reference sequence). The V end was cut by 4 bases, the J end by 4 bases, with 12 bases between. The CDR3 loop is CASSPRTGGANVLTF. The CDR3 region has the DNA TGTGCCAGCAGCCCGCGTACGGGGGGGGCCAACGTCCTGACTTTC.

On this clone: Compared with germline, one end of the junction differs, possibly owing to a read error. The V call is TRBV7-9, the J call TRBJ1-1; tentative D call: TRBD1 (6 bases). The length of the CDR3 is 16 residues. Germline-derived CDR1 and CDR2 are SEHNR and FQNEAQ (reference sequence). The DNA for the CDR3 is TGTGCCAGCAGCGCAAAGAGGGGGATGGGGAACACTGAAGTTTTCTTT. Protein: CASSAKRGMGNTEVFF.

This clone was seen once. The chain is built from TRBV27 and TRBJ2-7; D ambiguous. Germline V gives CDR1 MNHEY, CDR2 SMNVEV (reference sequence). The CDR3 runs 13 residues. The V and J ends lost 5 bases and 2 bases respectively, with 10 bases between them. As DNA, the CDR3 is TGTGCCAGCAGTGCTTCGTTAGCCTACGAGCAGTACTTC. This codes for CASSASLAYEQYF.

V usage is TRBV2 and J usage is TRBJ1-1; D gene ambiguous. V dropped 7 bases and J dropped 4 bases, with 7 bases sitting between them. Germline lookup yields CDR1 SNHLY and CDR2 FYNNEI. CDR3 length equals 11 residues. CDR3 DNA sequence: TGTGCCAGCACTCCGAGCACTGAAGCTTTCTTT. It is translated as CASTPSTEAFF.

The V gene is TRBV5-1, the J gene TRBJ1-1; D unresolved. V lost 1 base and J lost 5, with 15 bases in between. The length of the CDR3 is 15 residues. CDR1 is SGHRS, CDR2 YFSETQ, per germline. This CDR3 reads CASSLSPGGSTEAFF. The CDR3 DNA reads as TGCGCCAGCAGCTTGTCCCCGGGAGGGTCGACTGAAGCTTTCTTT.

This clone was observed a handful of times. V usage is TRBV19 and J usage is TRBJ2-2, with 9 bases identical to TRBD1. J was trimmed by 1 base and V by 6 bases; bases with no gene match: 3. The CDR3 spans 15 residues. Germline CDR1 LNHDA, CDR2 SQIVND (reference sequence). The CDR3 here is CASRAGQGNTGELFF. In DNA, the CDR3 is TGTGCCAGTAGGGCGGGACAGGGGAACACCGGGGAGCTGTTTTTT.

The J gene is TRBJ1-2, the V gene TRBV12-2; TRBD1 is taken as the D call from the table, unchecked against the DNA. TRBV12-2 is designated a pseudogene. The CDR3 totals 16 residues. The CDR3 DNA is TGTGCAAGTCGCTTAAGTCCGCGACAGGGGAAGTATGGCTACACCTTC. Amino acids: CASRLSPRQGKYGYTF.

V gene TRBV5-6 combines with J gene TRBJ1-5, with 8 nucleotides matching TRBD1. V dropped 3 bases and J dropped 7; count of bases not matched to a gene: 9. Germline V lookup: CDR1 SGHDT, CDR2 YYEEEE. The CDR3 runs to 15 residues. The CDR3 region has the DNA TGTGCCAGCAGCTGGAACGGACAGGGTAAACAGCCCCAGCATTTT. It translates to CASSWNGQGKQPQHF.

This rearrangement joins TRBV5-1 to TRBJ2-2; a weak D match, TRBD2 (6 bases). CDR3 length: 15 amino acids. The ends were cut back, 0 bases at V and 7 bases at J, with 13 bases in the middle. The germline CDR1 and CDR2 sequences are SGHRS and YFSETQ. CDR3 DNA: TGCGCCAGCAGCTTGGTCGGGCTAGCGCTCGGGGAGCTGTTTTTT. Translated, it gives CASSLVGLALGELFF.

The chain couples TRBV15 to TRBJ2-1; D is perhaps TRBD2 (6 bases). CDR3 size: 16 residues. CDR1 and CDR2 from the germline V gene are LNHNV and YYDKDF (reference sequence). Trimming cost V 0 bases and J 4 bases, with 13 bases left between them. CDR3 bases: TGTGCCACCAGCAGAGATGATGGCGGGATTTACAATGAGCAGTTCTTC. Translation: CATSRDDGGIYNEQFF.

The chain has TRBV5-4 and TRBJ2-5, with 13 bases identical to TRBD2. V trimming: 4 bases; J trimming: 1 base; junction bases outside the gene matches: 7. Germline lookup yields CDR1 SGHNT and CDR2 YYREEE (reference sequence). The CDR3 spans 17 residues. CDR3 DNA sequence: TGTGCCAGCAGCCCCGGACTAGCGGGGGCCCTCCAAGAGACCCAGTACTTC. Translation: CASSPGLAGALQETQYF.

With regard to this clone: Other DNA sequences within the sample encode an identical CDR3. This rearrangement joins TRBV6-5 to TRBJ1-1; 7 bases match TRBD1. This CDR3 comprises 14 residues. Germline CDR1 is MNHEY and CDR2 is SVGAGI. The junction had 17 bases not matched to a gene; V was cut back by 7 bases and J by 12 bases. CDR3 in amino acids: CASKPPTGLRETFF. CDR3 DNA: TGTGCCAGCAAACCACCGACAGGGTTAAGGGAAACTTTCTTT.

The rearrangement joins TRBV5-1 to TRBJ2-6; the match to TRBD1 covers 7 bases. V shed 3 bases, J shed 0 bases, and the junction held 12 bases outside the gene matches. The CDR3 is 19 residues long. Per the germline V gene, CDR1 is SGHRS and CDR2 is YFSETQ. The CDR3 is CASSSTISGTASGANVLTF. DNA for the CDR3: TGCGCCAGCAGCTCGACAATATCCGGGACAGCCTCTGGGGCCAACGTCCTGACTTTC.

The chain couples TRBV30 to TRBJ2-1, with 8 nucleotides matching TRBD2. V lost 2 bases and J lost 8; bases outside the gene matches: 8. CDR3 size: 14 residues. Germline V gene data show CDR1 as GTSNPN and CDR2 as SVGIG (reference sequence). CDR3 in DNA: TGTGCCTGGAGTCGGGGGGGGCCATACGATGAGCAGTTCTTC. As protein: CAWSRGGPYDEQFF.

V and J are TRBV14 and TRBJ1-2; TRBD1 agrees at 7 bases. V dropped 2 bases and J dropped 8; count of bases not matched to a gene: 2. The CDR3 contains 12 residues. Germline assignment: CDR1 SGHDN and CDR2 FVKESK. In nucleotides, the CDR3 is TGTGCCAGCAGCCAAACAGGGGTCGGCTACACCTTC. It specifies CASSQTGVGYTF.

J is TRBJ1-5 and V is TRBV27; the D is unclear. This CDR3 region has 9 residues. The germline V and J ends were trimmed by 11 bases and 6 bases, with 5 bases remaining between them. Germline V gene lookup returns CDR1 MNHEY and CDR2 SMNVEV (reference sequence). CDR3 coding DNA: TGTGCCTCGGGTCAGCCCCAGCATTTT. Translated: CASGQPQHF.

A few counts support this clone. The chain employs TRBV7-9 and TRBJ2-7, with 10 bases fitting TRBD2. Germline CDR1 is SEHNR and CDR2 is FQNEAQ (reference sequence). V gave up 4 bases and J gave up 5 bases; unmatched junction bases: 5. The CDR3 has 14 amino acids. The CDR3 sequence: CASSSSGGANEQYF. In DNA form, the CDR3 reads TGTGCCAGCAGCTCGAGCGGGGGGGCCAACGAGCAGTACTTC.

This rearrangement joins TRBV2 to TRBJ2-4, with D perhaps TRBD1 (5 bases). Per the germline V gene, CDR1 is SNHLY and CDR2 is FYNNEI. The V end was cut by 2 bases, the J end by 4 bases, with 9 bases between. This CDR3 is 14 amino acids long. The DNA for the CDR3 is TGTGCCAGCAGTGAATATCCAGGGAAAAACATTCAGTACTTC. Translating gives CASSEYPGKNIQYF.

The chain links TRBV11-2 to TRBJ2-7; D unclear. The CDR3 is 13 residues long. The germline V gene encodes CDR1 SGHAT and CDR2 FQNNGV. V lost 1 base and J lost 6, with 10 bases in between. The CDR3 region has the DNA TGTGCCAGCAGCTTAGGTGGGCTAATCGAGCAGTACTTC. This sequence encodes CASSLGGLIEQYF.

The chain is built from TRBV5-6 and TRBJ1-6; perhaps TRBD1 as D (5 bases). CDR1 is SGHDT and CDR2 is YYEEEE in the germline V gene. CDR3 length: 13 amino acids. V lost 4 bases to trimming and J lost 14 bases, with 16 bases between them. The CDR3 loop is CASSPSGGLALHF. The CDR3 DNA is TGTGCCAGCAGCCCATCGGGGGGTCTAGCCCTCCACTTT. Full variable domain (remainder filled in from reference TRBV5-6 and TRBJ1-6): DAGVTQSPTHLIKTRGQQVTLRCSPKSGHDTVSWYQQALGQGPQFIFQYYEEEERQRGNFPDRFSGHQFPNYSSELNVNALLLGDSALYLCASSPSGGLALHFGNGTRLTVT.

This chain connects TRBV5-1 to TRBJ2-5, with D possibly being TRBD1 (6 bases). TRBJ2-7 matches the DNA end more closely, so the J call is doubtful. Germline loops: CDR1 SGHRS, CDR2 YFSETQ. This CDR3 region has 16 residues. The CDR3 nucleotides are TGCGCCAGCAGCTTGGGTGGGGGCGTCACTTCCTACGAGCAGTACTTC. This encodes CASSLGGGVTSYEQYF.

The chain recombines TRBV5-1 with TRBJ2-7, with a tentative D call TRBD2 (6 bases). Germline CDR1 and CDR2: SGHRS and YFSETQ. Trimming took off 2 bases at V and 2 bases at J, with 17 bases between the two ends. CDR3 length equals 16 residues. The CDR3 sequence: CASSLRGGGATYEQYF. CDR3 sequence (DNA): TGCGCCAGCAGCTTACGTGGTGGAGGGGCTACCTACGAGCAGTACTTC.